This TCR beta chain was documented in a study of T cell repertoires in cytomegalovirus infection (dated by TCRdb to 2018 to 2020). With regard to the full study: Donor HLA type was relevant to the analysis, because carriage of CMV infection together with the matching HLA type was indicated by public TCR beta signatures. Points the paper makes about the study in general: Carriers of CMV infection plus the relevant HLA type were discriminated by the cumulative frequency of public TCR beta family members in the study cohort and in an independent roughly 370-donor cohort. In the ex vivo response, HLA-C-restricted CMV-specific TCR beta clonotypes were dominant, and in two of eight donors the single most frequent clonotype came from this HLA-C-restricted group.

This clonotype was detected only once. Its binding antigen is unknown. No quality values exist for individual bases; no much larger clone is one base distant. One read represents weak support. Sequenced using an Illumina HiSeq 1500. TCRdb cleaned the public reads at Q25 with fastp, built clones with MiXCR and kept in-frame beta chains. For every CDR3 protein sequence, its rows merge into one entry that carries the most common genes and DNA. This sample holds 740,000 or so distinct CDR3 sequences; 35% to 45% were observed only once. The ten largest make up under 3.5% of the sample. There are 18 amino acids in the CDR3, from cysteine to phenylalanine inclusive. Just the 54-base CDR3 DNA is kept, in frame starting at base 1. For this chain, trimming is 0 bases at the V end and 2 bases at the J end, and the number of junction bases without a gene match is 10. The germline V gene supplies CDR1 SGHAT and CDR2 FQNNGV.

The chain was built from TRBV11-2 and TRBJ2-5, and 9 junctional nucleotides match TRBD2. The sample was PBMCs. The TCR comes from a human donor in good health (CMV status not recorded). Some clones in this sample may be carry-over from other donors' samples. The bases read TGTGCCAGCAGCTTAGAATGGCGGGGGGGCGGTGGGCAAGAGACCCAGTACTTC. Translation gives CASSLEWRGGGGQETQYF.